This T cell receptor (beta chain) comes out of a study of glioma-infiltrating T cells after dendritic cell vaccination. Study background: At biweekly intervals, patients got three intradermal dendritic cell vaccine injections.

The time point here: after dendritic cell vaccination, including at tumor progression/relapse. V lost 5 bases, J lost 2 bases, and 35 bases lay in between. CDR3 size: 22 residues. Germline lookup yields CDR1 SGDLS and CDR2 YYNGEE. Repertoires were generated with immunoSEQ multiplex PCR, while TCRdb's copy carries only in-frame clones and drops some. This sample yields fewer than 70,000 clones, of which over 65% are seen a single time; approximately 9.6% belongs to the top ten. The source material was blood, sampled after dendritic cell vaccination. V is TRBV9 and J is TRBJ1-5, with D possibly matching TRBD1 (6 bases). This TCR was recovered from a human donor with glioblastoma. Here the CDR3 DNA reads TGTGCCAGCAGAAAAGGCACCCGGGGGGGACAAGGGTCTCGGGGAGGCAATCAGCCCCAGCATTTT. This translates into CASRKGTRGGQGSRGGNQPQHF.